Listed below are T cell receptor beta chains from one sample, sequenced in a study of T-cell reconstitution after alpha-beta-depleted transplantation in children. TCRdb called the PCR reads again in MiXCR, with one record for every CDR3 protein. The sample gives about 110,000 distinct CDR3 sequences, about 9.4% of which show up once; over 8% is in the top ten. The sample was PBMCs from the stem cell graft donor, taken from the stem cell graft. All receptors derive from a human donor who donated a stem cell graft to a child with acute lymphoblastic leukemia. The CDR3 runs from the conserved cysteine through the conserved F or W. D genes are given only for firm matches. Size is omitted from some rows. Given values are once, few, many or a class for expanded clones.

v_gene,j_gene,abundance,d_gene,CDR3aa,CDR3nt
TRBV30,TRBJ1-1,.,.,CAWSQWVVAYINTEAFF,TGTGCCTGGAGTCAGTGGGTGGTGGCCTACATTAACACTGAAGCTTTCTTT
TRBV12-3/TRBV12-4,TRBJ2-7,many,.,CASSLADEQYF,TGTGCCAGCAGTTTGGCCGACGAGCAGTACTTC
TRBV5-1,TRBJ2-7,many,.,CASSLEVGQGEQYF,TGCGCCAGCAGCTTGGAGGTAGGGCAAGGCGAGCAGTACTTC
TRBV5-1,TRBJ2-5,many,.,CASSPGPTETQYF,TGCGCCAGCAGCCCCGGGCCCACCGAGACCCAGTACTTC
TRBV29-1,TRBJ2-3,many,TRBD1,CSVTGTGYGDTQYF,TGCAGCGTGACCGGGACAGGGTACGGAGATACGCAGTATTTT
TRBV27,TRBJ2-1,many,.,CASSLITPRGDEQFF,TGTGCCAGCAGTTTAATTACCCCTCGAGGGGATGAGCAGTTCTTC
TRBV7-2,TRBJ2-7,many,.,CASSLSVDSYEQYF,TGTGCCAGCAGCTTATCGGTCGATTCCTACGAGCAGTACTTC
TRBV7-8,TRBJ2-2,many,TRBD1,CASTGEDRAGGELFF,TGTGCCAGCACCGGAGAGGACAGGGCGGGCGGGGAGCTGTTTTTT
TRBV5-1,TRBJ2-7,.,TRBD2,CASSLAERGSYEQYF,TGCGCCAGCAGCTTGGCCGAGCGGGGTTCCTACGAGCAGTACTTC
TRBV12-3/TRBV12-4,TRBJ1-4,many,.,CASSQDSGEKLFF,TGTGCCAGCAGCCAGGACAGCGGTGAAAAACTGTTTTTT
TRBV29-1,TRBJ2-2,many,.,CSVASMRGHGELFF,TGCAGCGTTGCGAGTATGAGGGGACACGGGGAGCTGTTTTTT
TRBV28,TRBJ1-2,many,TRBD1,CASTQGFYGYTF,TGTGCCAGCACACAGGGGTTCTATGGCTACACCTTC
TRBV9,TRBJ2-2,many,.,CASSSGQRRGELFF,TGTGCCAGCAGCTCCGGACAGCGCAGAGGGGAGCTGTTTTTT
TRBV5-4,TRBJ2-5,many,TRBD1,CASSKGQNLETQYF,TGTGCCAGCAGCAAGGGACAGAACCTGGAGACCCAGTACTTC
TRBV12-3/TRBV12-4,TRBJ1-2,many,TRBD1,CASSPFLTGGNGYTF,TGTGCCAGCAGCCCCTTTCTGACAGGGGGCAATGGCTACACCTTC
TRBV10-3,TRBJ2-1,many,TRBD2,CAITGTSLGNEQFF,TGTGCCATCACCGGGACTAGCTTGGGGAATGAGCAGTTCTTC
TRBV12-3/TRBV12-4,TRBJ2-2,many,.,CASSLQNTGELFF,TGTGCCAGCAGTTTACAAAACACCGGGGAGCTGTTTTTT
TRBV20-1,TRBJ2-3,many,.,CSAIGTSTDTQYF,TGCAGTGCAATCGGGACTAGCACAGATACGCAGTATTTT
TRBV12-3/TRBV12-4,TRBJ2-5,many,.,CASSLTGIETQYF,TGTGCCAGCAGTTTAACAGGGATAGAGACCCAGTACTTC
TRBV12-3/TRBV12-4,TRBJ2-2,many,TRBD2,CASRPGLENTGELFF,TGTGCCAGCAGGCCCGGACTAGAAAACACCGGGGAGCTGTTTTTT
TRBV30,TRBJ1-1,many,.,CAWMGDGNTEAFF,TGTGCCTGGATGGGGGACGGGAACACTGAAGCTTTCTTT
TRBV14,TRBJ2-1,many,.,CASSPKYGVSNDEQFF,TGTGCCAGCAGCCCCAAGTATGGGGTCAGCAATGATGAGCAGTTCTTC
TRBV15,TRBJ1-1,many,.,CATSTGVGRAFF,TGTGCCACCAGCACTGGGGTAGGGAGGGCTTTCTTT
TRBV20-1,TRBJ2-7,many,.,CSARDGQGIRSEQYF,TGCAGTGCTAGAGATGGCCAGGGCATTAGGAGCGAGCAGTACTTC
TRBV5-5,TRBJ2-2,many,.,CASSFATGATGELFF,TGTGCCAGCAGCTTCGCGACGGGGGCGACCGGGGAGCTGTTTTTT
TRBV20-1,TRBJ2-1,many,.,CSARDPLHKWHNEQFF,TGCAGTGCTAGAGATCCCCTACACAAATGGCACAATGAGCAGTTCTTC
TRBV18,TRBJ2-1,many,.,CASSPPNVGEQFF,TGTGCCAGCTCACCACCCAACGTTGGAGAGCAGTTCTTC